This section outlines one TCR beta chain sequence together with its context. The source of the sample is a study of blood T cell repertoires in COVID-19. Study-wide background: Researchers got acute and convalescent COVID-19 samples from the United States, Italy and Spain.

Symptom resolution, clearance, or two negative PCRs marked donors in Cohort 3 as recovered. Original methodology: Using reference gene primer amplification, nucleated cell counts were estimated. Libraries were prepared by immunoSEQ multiplex PCR; TCRdb keeps only in-frame clonotypes and omits some of them. Clone size and the V and J calls come from that table; the DNA yielded D and trimming. Counted here are 150,000 to 200,000 clones, just over 85% occurring once; the ten biggest clones make up about 9.4%. V was pared by 7 bases and J by 5 bases, with 14 bases between. This CDR3 has 13 amino acids. Germline V gene lookup returns CDR1 MDHEN and CDR2 SYDVKM.

The sequence was collected from a woman in her late teens or twenties who had recovered from COVID-19. The chain carries TRBV28 and TRBJ1-2; D call uncertain. The sample consisted of PBMCs or T cells enriched from blood (not recorded which). For the CDR3, the DNA is TGTGCCAGCACTCTAGATCCCGCTTATGGCTACACCTTC. Amino acids: CASTLDPAYGYTF.